Following are 5 T cell receptor beta chains from one sample sequenced in a study of blood T cell repertoires in COVID-19. Method: immunoSEQ multiplex PCR; TCRdb's copy keeps in-frame clones and lacks some. The table records roughly 250,000 clones, around nine tenths of them present only once. The sequenced material came from peripheral blood. These receptors all come from a woman aged 40 to 55 who had recovered from COVID-19.

To note about this clone: A junction boundary mismatches the germline segment, possibly from a read error. The V call is TRBV18, the J call TRBJ2-2; 8 nucleotides line up with TRBD2. Per germline, CDR1 KGHSH and CDR2 LQKENI. The CDR3 runs 15 residues. This CDR3 reads CASSPLAANTGELFF. CDR3 sequence (DNA): TGTGCCAGCTCCCCACTAGCGGCTAACACCGGGGAGCTGTTTTTT.

The V call is TRBV3-1 (or the pseudogene TRBV3-2), the J call TRBJ1-4; TRBD1 agrees at 8 bases. Germline loops: CDR1 LGHDT, CDR2 YNNKEL (reference sequence). The CDR3 extends over 16 amino acids. V was clipped by 4 bases and J by 6 bases; unmatched bases: 10. CDR3 region: CASSLRDRGRDEKLFF. The CDR3 nucleotides read TGTGCCAGCAGCCTAAGAGACAGGGGACGGGATGAAAAACTGTTTTTT.

The table lists this clone with a count of one. The rearrangement links TRBV24-1 to TRBJ2-7; the match to TRBD1 covers 11 bases. Per the germline V gene, CDR1 is KGHDR and CDR2 is SFDVKD. This CDR3 contains 15 residues. V was clipped by 5 bases and J by 3 bases; unmatched bases: 5. The CDR3 nucleotides read TGTGCCACCAGTGCCCGGGACAGGGGGAGCTACGAGCAGTACTTC. It encodes CATSARDRGSYEQYF.

The chain recombines TRBV7-9 with TRBJ2-7; 8 bases are a match to TRBD2. The germline CDR1 and CDR2 sequences are SEHNR and FQNEAQ (reference sequence). The CDR3 loop spans 14 amino acids. The J segment lost 2 bases and the V segment lost 2 bases, leaving 2 bases of the junction unmatched. The CDR3, as DNA: TGTGCCAGCAGCTTACTAGCGGGTCCCTACGAGCAGTACTTC. It specifies CASSLLAGPYEQYF.

With respect to this clone: The junction shows a germline mismatch at one end, possibly a read error. The chain employs TRBV6-2 or TRBV6-3 and TRBJ2-1, with TRBD2 matching over 8 bases. The CDR3 sequence is 13 residues long. Per the germline V gene, CDR1 is MNHEY and CDR2 is SVGEGT. The CDR3 loop is CASSYLASGYMVF. Here the CDR3 DNA reads TGTGCCAGCAGTTATTTGGCTAGCGGGTACATGGTCTTC.